A selection of T cell receptor beta chains follows, all from one sample in a study of cytomegalovirus exposure and HLA in healthy donors. The assay was immunoSEQ multiplex PCR, and TCRdb's table has in-frame clones only and misses some. The repertoire holds 210,000 or so clones, less than 85% seen once, with roughly 0.6% in the top ten. The sample comprised PBMCs. Receptor source: a man younger than 30 in good health and CMV-seronegative. Each CDR3 is given with its conserved first and last residue. Fields, in order: D gene, clone size, V gene, J gene, CDR3 DNA, CDR3 protein. A D gene is named only where the DNA matches it firmly. Size tells how often a clone was seen (once, few, many) or the class of an expanded clone, and some rows leave it out.

>-|-|TRBV19|TRBJ2-3
TGTGCCAGTAGTATAGGTCAAGGACAGCCTAGCACAGATACGCAGTATTTT
CASSIGQGQPSTDTQYF
>TRBD2|-|TRBV19|TRBJ2-7
TGTGCCAGTAGTATTGGCGGGGGAACCTACGAGCAGTACTTC
CASSIGGGTYEQYF
>-|-|TRBV27|TRBJ2-1
TGTGCCAGCCGCTTTAAGAGGGCCATGGATGATGGGAGTGAGCAGTTCTTC
CASRFKRAMDDGSEQFF
>TRBD1|-|TRBV5-1|TRBJ1-1
TGCGCCAGCAGCTACACAGGGGGGTCCATGAACACTGAAGCTTTCTTT
CASSYTGGSMNTEAFF
>TRBD2|few|TRBV19|TRBJ2-1
TGTGCCAGTAGTATATCCGGCGGGAGCTCCTACAATGAGCAGTTCTTC
CASSISGGSSYNEQFF
>TRBD1|-|TRBV5-1|TRBJ1-2
TGCGCCAGCAGCTTGCTAACAGGGGGCAGCTATGACTACACCTTC
CASSLLTGGSYDYTF
>TRBD1|-|TRBV19|TRBJ1-6
TGTGCCAGTAGTCAGGATTGGACAGGGGGCGTAGGGGATTCACCCCTCCACTTT
CASSQDWTGGVGDSPLHF
>-|-|TRBV29-1|TRBJ2-3
TGCAGCGTTGGCTCAGGTGAAAATACGCAGTATTTT
CSVGSGENTQYF
>TRBD2|few|TRBV7-9|TRBJ2-3
TGTGCCAGCAGCCCGACTAGCGGGAGAGACACAGATACGCAGTATTTT
CASSPTSGRDTDTQYF
>TRBD2|-|TRBV11-3|TRBJ2-3
TGTGCCAGCAGCCCCGGGACTAGCGGAGGGGCAGATACGCAGTATTTT
CASSPGTSGGADTQYF
>-|-|TRBV5-1|TRBJ2-2
TGCGCCAGCAGCTTGGCCTTCAGCGCAGTCCAAACCCCCGGGGAGCTGTTTTTT
CASSLAFSAVQTPGELFF
>-|-|TRBV27|TRBJ2-1
TGTGCCAGCAGTTTTTCCGGGTACAATGAGCAGTTCTTC
CASSFSGYNEQFF
>TRBD2|-|TRBV27|TRBJ2-1
TGTGCCAGCAGTTTCAGCGGGAGTCCCTACAATGAGCAGTTCTTC
CASSFSGSPYNEQFF
>-|-|TRBV4-2|TRBJ1-5
TGTGCCAGCAGCCAAGATCGGACAAGAGCCGATCAGCCCCAGCATTTT
CASSQDRTRADQPQHF
>-|-|TRBV10-3|TRBJ2-5
TGTGCCATCAGTGAAACCCCACAGATTGGTCACCAGTACTTC
CAISETPQIGHQYF
>-|-|TRBV15|TRBJ2-7
TGTGCCACCAGCGCTTCCGGGACACATTGGCGATACGAGCAGTACTTC
CATSASGTHWRYEQYF
>-|few|TRBV19|TRBJ1-1
TGTGCCAGTCGCAAGGGGATTATTATGAACACTGAAGCTTTCTTT
CASRKGIIMNTEAFF
>TRBD1|-|TRBV28|TRBJ1-2
TGTGCCAGCAGTCCCGGGACAGTCACTAACTATGGCTACACCTTC
CASSPGTVTNYGYTF
>TRBD1|few|TRBV27|TRBJ1-5
TGTGCCAGCAGCCAAGGACAGGTCTATCCTTATAGCAATCAGCCCCAGCATTTT
CASSQGQVYPYSNQPQHF
>-|few|TRBV28|TRBJ1-4
TGTGCCAGCAGTTTAGACTTAGAAAAACTGTTTTTT
CASSLDLEKLFF
>TRBD2|-|TRBV9|TRBJ2-1
TGTGCCAGCAGCGTAGCGGCTAGCGGGATGTATGAGCAGTTCTTC
CASSVAASGMYEQFF
>-|-|TRBV6-5|TRBJ1-1
TGTGCCAGCAGCCCTCCTAAGAGCACTGAAGCTTTCTTT
CASSPPKSTEAFF
>-|-|TRBV6-1|TRBJ1-5
TGTGCCAGCAGTAACCACAGGGATAGCAATCAGCCCCAGCATTTT
CASSNHRDSNQPQHF
>TRBD1|few|TRBV6-1|TRBJ1-2
TGTGCCAGCAGTCCTCAAGAGGGGACAGGGGTTGGCTACACCTTC
CASSPQEGTGVGYTF
>TRBD2|-|TRBV10-1|TRBJ2-7
TGCGCCAGCAGTGTGCAGCGGGAGGGCGAGCAGTACTTC
CASSVQREGEQYF
>TRBD2|-|TRBV19|TRBJ2-2
TGTGCCAGTAGTATTCTTAGCGGGAGGCTAACCGGGGAGCTGTTTTTT
CASSILSGRLTGELFF
>TRBD1|-|TRBV4-1|TRBJ1-5
TGCGCCAGCAGCCAAGGCCCCGGACAGGACAATCAGCCCCAGCATTTT
CASSQGPGQDNQPQHF
>TRBD1|-|TRBV6-5|TRBJ1-3
TGTGCCAGCTATCAGGGGGCGCCTGGAAACACCATATATTTT
CASYQGAPGNTIYF
>-|few|TRBV7-9|TRBJ1-3
TGTGCCAGCAGCTTAGACAGGGCCCGTCCGGGGGGAAACACCATATATTTT
CASSLDRARPGGNTIYF
>-|-|TRBV6-5|TRBJ1-2
TGTGCCAGCAGTTACCACGGGAGGGACTATGGCTACACCTTC
CASSYHGRDYGYTF
>TRBD2|-|TRBV7-2|TRBJ2-7
TGTGCCAGCAGCTCCTCAAGCGGGGACTCCTACGAGCAGTACTTC
CASSSSSGDSYEQYF
>TRBD1|few|TRBV5-1|TRBJ1-4
TGCGCCAGCAGCGGGGACAGGGGGAAAGGTGAAAAACTGTTTTTT
CASSGDRGKGEKLFF
>-|once|TRBV18|TRBJ2-5
TGTGCCAGCTCACCCCTAAATCAACAAGAGACCCAGTACTTC
CASSPLNQQETQYF
>TRBD1|-|TRBV28|TRBJ2-1
TGTGCCAGCAGTTTAACTACAGGGGGCAGCTCCTACAATGAGCAGTTCTTC
CASSLTTGGSSYNEQFF
>-|once|TRBV2|TRBJ1-5
TGTGCCAGCAGACCCGGACAGCGAACGACTGGCCGTCAGCCCCAGCATTTT
CASRPGQRTTGRQPQHF
>-|-|TRBV19|TRBJ1-1
TGTGCCAGTAACCCAACGGAGGGCACTGAAGCTTTCTTT
CASNPTEGTEAFF
>-|once|TRBV19|TRBJ2-7
TGTGCCAGTAGCGTCAGGGCAGATGCCTACGAGCAGTACTTC
CASSVRADAYEQYF
>-|-|TRBV18|TRBJ2-3
TGTGCCAGCTCACCCATGCCCGAGGGCACAGATACGCAGTATTTT
CASSPMPEGTDTQYF
>TRBD1|-|TRBV30|TRBJ1-3
TGTGCCTGGAGTGGGACAGGGGGGATCTCTGGAAACACCATATATTTT
CAWSGTGGISGNTIYF
>TRBD1|once|TRBV6-1|TRBJ2-4
TGTGCCAGCAGTGAGGAGACAGGGAACCAAAACATTCAGTACTTC
CASSEETGNQNIQYF
>TRBD2|-|TRBV28|TRBJ2-7
TGTGCCAGCAGCAAGCTAGCGGTCCACGAGCAGTACTTC
CASSKLAVHEQYF
>TRBD1|-|TRBV7-9|TRBJ2-1
TGTGCCAGCAGCGTTCCGGGACAGGGGGCTCGGAATGAGCAGTTCTTC
CASSVPGQGARNEQFF
>-|-|TRBV2|TRBJ1-3
TGTGCCACATACAGGGGAAACACCATATATTTT
CATYRGNTIYF
>-|-|TRBV5-1|TRBJ2-1
TGCGCCAGCAGCTCTCGACGGGAGTGGGATAGGAATGAGCAGTTCTTC
CASSSRREWDRNEQFF
>TRBD2|once|TRBV6-7|TRBJ2-7
TGTGCCAGCAGTTACTTACCCCGGCAGCGGGAGGTCGAGGACGAGCAGTACTTC
CASSYLPRQREVEDEQYF
>TRBD1|-|TRBV18|TRBJ2-5
TGTGCCAGCTCACCACCGAATCCCGGGACAGGGGGACGGGAGACCCAGTACTTC
CASSPPNPGTGGRETQYF
>-|few|TRBV7-9|TRBJ2-7
TGTGCCAGCAGCTTAGGGACATCGGCCGCCGAGCAGTACTTC
CASSLGTSAAEQYF
>TRBD1|-|TRBV5-8|TRBJ2-2
TGTGCCAGCAGCCCGCTCTCAGGGGGGAACACCGGGGAGCTGTTTTTT
CASSPLSGGNTGELFF
>-|-|TRBV7-9|TRBJ2-7
TGTGCCAGCAGCGATCTTAGATTCAAAACCTACGAGCAGTACTTC
CASSDLRFKTYEQYF
>-|-|TRBV18|TRBJ1-3
TGTGCCACCGAGGTAGGCTCTGGAAACACCATATATTTT
CATEVGSGNTIYF
>-|-|TRBV9|TRBJ1-5
TGTGCCAGCAGCACCAGGGATAATCAGCCCCAGCATTTT
CASSTRDNQPQHF
>-|once|TRBV27|TRBJ2-7
TGTGCCAGCAGTGACAGACGCTACGAGCAGTACTTC
CASSDRRYEQYF